This entry lists 2 T cell receptor beta chains sequenced from one sample in a study of blood T cells in healthy people across ages. The authors ran a second PCR of about 7 to 12 cycles using a sample-barcoded 5' primer and a J-beta primer mix. TCRdb re-called the 5' RACE reads through MiXCR, storing one row per CDR3 protein. The repertoire holds just over 1 million distinct CDR3 sequences, with more than 35% as singletons. Specimen: blood. All receptors come from a woman aged 55 to 70 in good health.

V is TRBV6-5 and J is TRBJ1-5; 7 bases are shared with TRBD1. Losses at the gene ends were 2 bases for V and 7 bases for J; bases not matched to a gene: 5. Per the germline V gene, CDR1 is MNHEY and CDR2 is SVGAGI. The CDR3 runs 14 residues. In DNA, the CDR3 is TGTGCCAGCAGTTACGACAGGGTTGACCAGCCCCAGCATTTT. It encodes CASSYDRVDQPQHF.

The chain combines TRBV4-1 with TRBJ1-2; D not certain. The germline V and J ends were trimmed by 0 bases and 2 bases, with 10 bases remaining between them. The CDR3 covers 15 residues. Germline V lookup: CDR1 MGHRA, CDR2 YSYEKL. CDR3 region: CASSQELGRNYGYTF. The CDR3 nucleotides are TGCGCCAGCAGCCAAGAGCTGGGCAGAAACTATGGCTACACCTTC.